A single sample gave rise to the 22 T cell receptor beta chains below, sequenced in a study of human T cells and chemical hapten exposure. Time point in this sample: patch test 2, 6 weeks after DPC sensitization. Indicated treatment: therapeutic diphenylcyclopropenone sensitization with weekly scalp DPC. TCRdb ran MiXCR on the RACE reads and lists one entry per CDR3 protein. Here the sample spans tens of thousands of distinct CDR3 sequences, approximately 10% being singletons. The sample consisted of whole blood, taken in connection with sensitization to the hapten diphenylcyclopropenone (DPC). These receptor sequences come from a woman aged 50 to 60 with alopecia areata. Some clones in this sample may be carry-over from other donors' samples.

This clonotype was picked up a small number of times. This chain connects TRBV12-3 or TRBV12-4 to TRBJ2-5, with 7 bases aligning to TRBD2. J gave up 2 bases and V 8 bases, and 5 bases lay outside the gene matches. The length of the CDR3 is 13 residues. The CDR3 sequence: CASASGRQETQYF. Here the CDR3 DNA reads TGTGCCAGCGCTAGCGGACGACAAGAGACCCAGTACTTC.

In this sample, this clonotype turned up many times. The rearrangement joins TRBV7-3 to TRBJ2-3, with D uncertain. This CDR3 contains 13 residues. CDR1 is SGHTA and CDR2 is FQGTGA in the germline V gene. V was cut by 2 bases and J by 1 base, with 4 bases left in between. In DNA form, the CDR3 reads TGTGCCAGCAGCTTAGGCGGCACAGATACGCAGTATTTT. This sequence encodes CASSLGGTDTQYF.

The sample holds many counts of this clonotype. The rearrangement joins TRBV7-9 to TRBJ2-1; D is perhaps TRBD2 (6 bases). This CDR3 contains 12 residues. Germline V gene lookup returns CDR1 SEHNR and CDR2 FQNEAQ (reference sequence). Deletions cut 6 bases from V and 9 bases from J, with 12 bases between. CDR3: CASSRRESEQFF. CDR3 nucleotide sequence: TGTGCCAGCAGTCGGAGGGAGAGTGAGCAGTTCTTC.

This clonotype showed up many times. The CDR3 DNA is TGCAGCGTTGAGGACAGCTCCTACGAGCAGTACTTC. This gives the protein CSVEDSSYEQYF. J is TRBJ2-7 and V is TRBV29-1, with D possibly being TRBD1 (6 bases). V lost 3 bases and J 0 bases, leaving 6 bases between the germline ends. The CDR3 has 12 residues. The germline CDR1 and CDR2 sequences are SQVTM and ANQGSEA.

This clonotype was observed many times. The rearrangement uses TRBV7-2 and TRBJ2-3; 10 nucleotides match TRBD2. CDR3 length equals 16 residues. Germline V CDR1 and CDR2: SGHTA, FQGNSA. The V gene end was trimmed by 4 bases and the J gene end by 1 base; junction bases not matched to a gene: 5. The CDR3 reads CASSSSGRARTDTQYF. CDR3 DNA: TGTGCCAGCAGCTCCAGCGGGAGGGCCCGCACAGATACGCAGTATTTT.

The gene calls are TRBV5-1 and TRBJ2-1, with TRBD2 matching 9 bases. The CDR3 has 17 residues. V trimming: 4 bases; J trimming: 4 bases; junction bases outside the gene matches: 12. In germline, CDR1 is SGHRS, CDR2 YFSETQ. The CDR3 bases are TGCGCCAGCAGCCCGATGAAACTAGCGGGTCTATACAATGAGCAGTTCTTC. It codes for CASSPMKLAGLYNEQFF.

In its sample, this clonotype was seen a few times. The DNA of the CDR3 is TGTGCCAGCAGCTTGGGCTTCACCGGGGAGCTGTTTTTT. This gives the protein CASSLGFTGELFF. The chain couples TRBV5-4 to TRBJ2-2; D ambiguous. The CDR3 consists of 13 residues. Looked up from germline, CDR1 is SGHNT and CDR2 is YYREEE (reference sequence). Trimming shortened V by 0 bases and J by 4 bases, and 4 bases separated the two germline ends.

The V and J genes are TRBV15 and TRBJ1-4; D gene uncertain. The CDR3 totals 14 residues. The germline V gene has CDR1 LNHNV and CDR2 YYDKDF (reference sequence). Trimming cost V 1 base and J 8 bases, with 11 bases left between them. CDR3 nucleotides: TGTGCCACCAGCAGAGCAGGATCTGGAGAAAAACTGTTTTTT. It translates to CATSRAGSGEKLFF.

This clonotype showed up many times. The V gene is TRBV5-4, the J gene TRBJ1-1, with 7 bases lining up with TRBD1. J lost 3 bases, V lost 5 bases, and 13 bases had no gene match. CDR1 and CDR2 from the germline V gene are SGHNT and YYREEE (reference sequence). CDR3 length: 16 amino acids. DNA of the CDR3: TGTGCCAGCAGTCAATGGACAGGAAGGGTGGACACTGAAGCTTTCTTT. Translated: CASSQWTGRVDTEAFF. Complete variable domain (other parts from reference TRBV5-4 and TRBJ1-1): ETGVTQSPTHLIKTRGQQVTLRCSSQSGHNTVSWYQQALGQGPQFIFQYYREEENGRGNFPPRFSGLQFPNYSSELNVNALELDDSALYLCASSQWTGRVDTEAFFGQGTRLTVV.

The chain has TRBV20-1 and TRBJ2-7; 8 bases are a match to TRBD2. The V segment lost 1 base and the J segment 1 base; nucleotides outside the gene matches: 6. Germline lookup yields CDR1 DFQATT and CDR2 SNEGSKA (reference sequence). The CDR3 consists of 15 residues. The CDR3 coding sequence is TGCAGTGCTAGAGGCGAGGCGGGGGGATCCTACGAGCAGTACTTC. This sequence encodes CSARGEAGGSYEQYF.

This clonotype was counted ten times or more. V gene TRBV7-2 combines with J gene TRBJ2-2, with TRBD2 identical over 7 bases. Losses at the gene ends were 6 bases for V and 4 bases for J; bases not matched to a gene: 8. CDR3 length: 15 amino acids. The germline V gene has CDR1 SGHTA and CDR2 FQGNSA. In DNA form, the CDR3 reads TGTGCCAGCAGTCCCCGAACTAGCGTCACCGGGGAGCTGTTTTTT. Protein: CASSPRTSVTGELFF.

To note about this clonotype: This could be a read error, since a much larger clone is one nucleotide away. The chain is built from TRBV19 and TRBJ2-3; tentative D call: TRBD2 (5 bases). The CDR3 extends over 14 amino acids. Germline V gene lookup returns CDR1 LNHDA and CDR2 SQIVND (reference sequence). V lost 9 bases and J 1 base, leaving 14 bases between the germline ends. CDR3 bases: TGTGCCAGCAAACAGAGGGCTGGCACAGATACGCAGTATTTT. This translates into CASKQRAGTDTQYF.

The chain couples TRBV14 to TRBJ2-7; 11 positions agree with TRBD2. Germline lookup yields CDR1 SGHDN and CDR2 FVKESK. V lost 2 bases to trimming and J lost 0 bases; unmatched junction nucleotides: 9. The CDR3 runs to 18 residues. CDR3 bases: TGTGCCAGCAGCCAAAATGCGCTAGCGGGAGGAAGCTCCTACGAGCAGTACTTC. Translation gives CASSQNALAGGSSYEQYF.

About this clonotype itself: A much larger clone is a single base away; this may be a read error. The chain uses TRBV6-1 and TRBJ1-1, with TRBD1 as a possible D gene (5 bases). CDR1 MNHNS and CDR2 SASEGT come from the germline V gene. V was pared by 2 bases and J by 4 bases, with 14 bases between. CDR3 length: 15 amino acids. The CDR3: CASSETWGMITEAFF. As DNA, the CDR3 is TGTGCCAGCAGTGAAACGTGGGGCATGATCACTGAAGCTTTCTTT.

This clonotype was seen at least ten times. This sequence joins TRBV6-5 and TRBJ1-1, with D possibly matching TRBD1 (6 bases). V was trimmed by 5 bases and J by 0 bases, leaving 19 bases between them. From germline, CDR1 is MNHEY and CDR2 SVGAGI. There are 17 residues in the CDR3. This CDR3 is CASSQSGTFTMNTEAFF. The CDR3 DNA follows: TGTGCCAGCAGTCAGTCCGGGACATTTACAATGAACACTGAAGCTTTCTTT.

The rearrangement links TRBV29-1 to TRBJ1-1; 12 bases line up with TRBD1. J was trimmed by 3 bases and V by 7 bases; bases with no gene match: 3. Germline V lookup: CDR1 SQVTM, CDR2 ANQGSEA. The CDR3 spans 13 residues. CDR3 protein: CSAGTGGDTEAFF. Written as DNA, the CDR3 is TGCAGCGCAGGGACAGGGGGCGACACTGAAGCTTTCTTT.

The chain links TRBV5-4 to TRBJ2-5; 8 bases line up with TRBD1. This CDR3 has 14 amino acids. Germline V gene lookup returns CDR1 SGHNT and CDR2 YYREEE (reference sequence). V shed 4 bases and J 3 bases; nucleotides not matched to a gene: 5. The CDR3 protein is CASSIPTGEETQYF. As DNA, the CDR3 is TGTGCCAGCAGCATACCGACAGGGGAAGAGACCCAGTACTTC.

This clonotype has a single count. One end of the junction is discordant with germline, which a read error may explain. The rearrangement joins TRBV5-1 to TRBJ2-3, with TRBD2 matching over 11 bases. Germline V CDR1 and CDR2: SGHRS, YFSETQ. The length of the CDR3 is 17 residues. CDR3 residues: CTSSMATSGSLADTQYF. The CDR3 coding sequence is TGCACCAGCAGCATGGCCACTAGCGGGAGTCTCGCAGATACGCAGTATTTT.

This clonotype has a handful of counts. The V call is TRBV12-3 or TRBV12-4, the J call TRBJ2-1, with D unresolved. The CDR3 loop spans 16 amino acids. Trimming shortened V by 0 bases and J by 8 bases, and 17 bases separated the two germline ends. In nucleotides, the CDR3 is TGTGCCAGCAGTTTAGCGGTGGGTCCAAGCTGGCATGAGCAGTTCTTC. Residues: CASSLAVGPSWHEQFF.

This clonotype was counted ten times or more. The V call is TRBV11-2, the J call TRBJ1-1; D remains unclear. The germline V gene encodes CDR1 SGHAT and CDR2 FQNNGV. The CDR3 has 11 residues. The V and J ends lost 5 bases and 8 bases respectively, with 9 bases between them. The CDR3 DNA sequence: TGTGCCAGCAGCCCCCCAAGGGAAGCTTTCTTT. Protein: CASSPPREAFF.

This clonotype was seen repeatedly, ten times or more. This chain joins TRBV29-1 and TRBJ1-1, with D unresolved. The CDR3 has 13 residues. Germline CDR1 reads SQVTM; CDR2 reads ANQGSEA. The CDR3 nucleotides read TGCAGTGCCCTGGCCGGCGGGGACACTGAAGCTTTCTTT. Amino acid sequence: CSALAGGDTEAFF.

V gene TRBV3-1 combines with J gene TRBJ2-7, with TRBD2 matching 8 bases. Trimming cost V 3 bases and J 2 bases; bases outside gene matches: 3. The CDR3 loop spans 14 amino acids. Germline CDR1 reads LGHDT; CDR2 reads YNNKEL (reference sequence). Here the CDR3 reads CASSHSGGTYEQYF. CDR3 in DNA: TGTGCCAGCAGCCACAGCGGGGGCACCTACGAGCAGTACTTC.